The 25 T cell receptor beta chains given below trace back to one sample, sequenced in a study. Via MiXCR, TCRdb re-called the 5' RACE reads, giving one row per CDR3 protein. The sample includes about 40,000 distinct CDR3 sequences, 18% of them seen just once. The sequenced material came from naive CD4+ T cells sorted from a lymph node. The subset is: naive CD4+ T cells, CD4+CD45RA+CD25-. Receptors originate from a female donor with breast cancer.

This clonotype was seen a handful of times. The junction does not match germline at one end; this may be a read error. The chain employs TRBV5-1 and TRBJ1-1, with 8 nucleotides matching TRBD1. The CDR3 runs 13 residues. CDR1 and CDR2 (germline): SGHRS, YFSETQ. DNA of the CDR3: TGCGCCAGCAGCTGGGACAGGAACACTGAAGCTTCCTTT. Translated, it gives CASSWDRNTEASF.

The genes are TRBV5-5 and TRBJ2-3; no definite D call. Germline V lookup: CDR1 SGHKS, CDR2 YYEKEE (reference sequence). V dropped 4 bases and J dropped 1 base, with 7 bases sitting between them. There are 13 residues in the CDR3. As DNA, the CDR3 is TGTGCCAGCAGCACGGATCGCACAGATACGCAGTATTTT. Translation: CASSTDRTDTQYF.

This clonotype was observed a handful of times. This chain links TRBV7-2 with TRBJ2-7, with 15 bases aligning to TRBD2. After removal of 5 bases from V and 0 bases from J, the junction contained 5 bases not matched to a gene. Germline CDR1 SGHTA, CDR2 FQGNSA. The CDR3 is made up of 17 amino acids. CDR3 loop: CASSPRTSGGASYEQYF. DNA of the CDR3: TGTGCCAGCAGCCCTCGGACTAGCGGGGGGGCCTCCTACGAGCAGTACTTC.

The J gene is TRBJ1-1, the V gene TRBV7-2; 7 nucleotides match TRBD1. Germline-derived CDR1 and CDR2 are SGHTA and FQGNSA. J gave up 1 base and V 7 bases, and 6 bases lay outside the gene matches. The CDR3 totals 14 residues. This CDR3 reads CASNQDRSNTEAFF. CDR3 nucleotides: TGTGCCAGCAACCAGGACAGGTCGAACACTGAAGCTTTCTTT.

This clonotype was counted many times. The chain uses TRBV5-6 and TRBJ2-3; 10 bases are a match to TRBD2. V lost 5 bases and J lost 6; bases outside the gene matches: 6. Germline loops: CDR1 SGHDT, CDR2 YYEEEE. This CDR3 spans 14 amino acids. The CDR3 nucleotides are TGTGCCAGCAGTTTACTAGCGGGACCGGATACGCAGTATTTT. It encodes CASSLLAGPDTQYF.

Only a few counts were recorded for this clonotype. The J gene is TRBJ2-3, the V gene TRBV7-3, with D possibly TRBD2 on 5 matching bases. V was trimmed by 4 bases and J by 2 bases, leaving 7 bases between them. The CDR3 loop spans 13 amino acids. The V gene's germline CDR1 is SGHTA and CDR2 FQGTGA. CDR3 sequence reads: CASSSGNTDTQYF. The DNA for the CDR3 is TGTGCCAGCAGCTCGGGGAACACAGATACGCAGTATTTT.

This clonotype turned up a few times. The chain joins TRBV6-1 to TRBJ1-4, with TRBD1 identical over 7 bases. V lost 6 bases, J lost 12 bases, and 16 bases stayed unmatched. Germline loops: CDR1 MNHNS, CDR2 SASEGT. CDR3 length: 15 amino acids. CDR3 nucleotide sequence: TGTGCCAGCAGCCGGCGACAGGGTGCCGTGATGGAACTGTTTTTT. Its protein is CASSRRQGAVMELFF.

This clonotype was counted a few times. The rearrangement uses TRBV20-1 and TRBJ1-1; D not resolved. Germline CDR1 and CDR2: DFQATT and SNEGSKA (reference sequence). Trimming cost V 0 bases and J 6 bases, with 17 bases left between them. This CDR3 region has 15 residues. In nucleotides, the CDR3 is TGCAGTGCTAGAGATAGAGGCAAGAAAGGCGCTGAAGCTTTCTTT. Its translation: CSARDRGKKGAEAFF.

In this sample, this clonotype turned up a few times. The CDR3 region is CASSIRTGRADTQYF. The CDR3 DNA sequence: TGTGCCAGCAGTATACGGACAGGGAGGGCAGATACGCAGTATTTT. The J gene is TRBJ2-3, the V gene TRBV12-3 or TRBV12-4; D might be TRBD1 (8 bases). This CDR3 has 15 residues. Between the trimmed V and J ends, which lost 5 bases and 4 bases, there was a span of 16 bases.

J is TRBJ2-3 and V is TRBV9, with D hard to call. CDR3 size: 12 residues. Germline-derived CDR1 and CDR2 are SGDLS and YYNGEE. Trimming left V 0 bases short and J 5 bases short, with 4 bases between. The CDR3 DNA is TGTGCCAGCAGCGTAGGGGTAGATACGCAGTATTTT. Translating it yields CASSVGVDTQYF.

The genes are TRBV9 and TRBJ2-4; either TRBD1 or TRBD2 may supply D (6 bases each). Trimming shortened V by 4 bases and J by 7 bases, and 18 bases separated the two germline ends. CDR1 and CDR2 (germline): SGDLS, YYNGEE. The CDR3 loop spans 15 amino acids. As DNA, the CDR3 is TGTGCCAGCAGCCCTCGTGAGGGGGGAGCGAACATTCAGTACTTC. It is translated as CASSPREGGANIQYF.

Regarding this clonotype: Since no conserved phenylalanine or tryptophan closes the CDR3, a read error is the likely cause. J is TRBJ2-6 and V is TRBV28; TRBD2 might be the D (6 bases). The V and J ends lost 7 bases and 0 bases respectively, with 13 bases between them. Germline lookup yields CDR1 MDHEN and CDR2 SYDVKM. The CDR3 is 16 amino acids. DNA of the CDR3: TGTGCCAGCAACTCCGGGAGCAACTCTGGGGCCAACGTCCTGACTCTC. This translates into CASNSGSNSGANVLTL.

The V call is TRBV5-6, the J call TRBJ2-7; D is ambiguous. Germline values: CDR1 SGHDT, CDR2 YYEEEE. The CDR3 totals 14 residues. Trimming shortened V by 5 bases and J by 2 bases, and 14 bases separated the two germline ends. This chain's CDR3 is CASSRSWPPYEQYF. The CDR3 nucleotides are TGTGCCAGCAGTCGGTCGTGGCCCCCCTACGAGCAGTACTTC.

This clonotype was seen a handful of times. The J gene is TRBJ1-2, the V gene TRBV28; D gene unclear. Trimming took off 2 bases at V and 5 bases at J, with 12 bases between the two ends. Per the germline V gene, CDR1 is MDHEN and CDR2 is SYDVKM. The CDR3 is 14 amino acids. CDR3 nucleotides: TGTGCCAGCAGTTTAGGGAAACGGAGTTATGGCTACACCTTC. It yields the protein CASSLGKRSYGYTF.

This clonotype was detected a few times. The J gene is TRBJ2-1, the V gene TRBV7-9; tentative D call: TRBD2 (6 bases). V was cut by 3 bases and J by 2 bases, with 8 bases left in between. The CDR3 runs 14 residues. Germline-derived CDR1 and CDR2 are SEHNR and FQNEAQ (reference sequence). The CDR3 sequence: CASSFSGPYNEQFF. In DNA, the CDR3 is TGTGCCAGCAGCTTTAGCGGCCCCTACAATGAGCAGTTCTTC. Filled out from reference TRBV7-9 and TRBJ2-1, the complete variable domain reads DTGVSQNPRHKITKRGQNVTFRCDPISEHNRLYWYRQTLGQGPEFLTYFQNEAQLEKSRLLSDRFSAERPKGSFSTLEIQRTEQGDSAMYLCASSFSGPYNEQFFGPGTRLTVL.

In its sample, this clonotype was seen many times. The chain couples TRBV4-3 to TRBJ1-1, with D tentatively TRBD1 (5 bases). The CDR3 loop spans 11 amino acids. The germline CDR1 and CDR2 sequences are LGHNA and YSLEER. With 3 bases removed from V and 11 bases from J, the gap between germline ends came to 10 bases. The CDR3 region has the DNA TGCGCCAGCAGCCAGGGGGGAGTTGCTTTCTTT. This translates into CASSQGGVAFF.

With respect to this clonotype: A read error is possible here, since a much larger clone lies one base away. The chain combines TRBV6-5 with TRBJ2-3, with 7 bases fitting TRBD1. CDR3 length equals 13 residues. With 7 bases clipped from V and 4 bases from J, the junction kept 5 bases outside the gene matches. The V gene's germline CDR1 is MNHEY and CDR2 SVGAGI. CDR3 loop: CASMGQIADTQYF. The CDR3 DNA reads TGTGCCAGCATGGGACAGATCGCAGATACGCAGTATTTT.

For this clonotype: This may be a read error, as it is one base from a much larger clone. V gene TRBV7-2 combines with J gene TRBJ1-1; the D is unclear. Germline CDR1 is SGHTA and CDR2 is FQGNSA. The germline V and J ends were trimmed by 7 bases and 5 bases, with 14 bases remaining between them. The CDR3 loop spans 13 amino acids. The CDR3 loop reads CASNSMYGTEAFF. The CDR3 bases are TGTGCCAGCAACTCCATGTATGGGACTGAAGCTTTCTTT.

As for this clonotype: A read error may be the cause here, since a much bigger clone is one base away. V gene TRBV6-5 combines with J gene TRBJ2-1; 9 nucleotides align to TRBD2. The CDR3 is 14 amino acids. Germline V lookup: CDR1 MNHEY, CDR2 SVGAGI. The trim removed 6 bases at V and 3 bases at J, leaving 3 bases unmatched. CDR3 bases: TGTGCCAGCAGACCAGCGGGAGGCTACAATGAGCAGTTCTTC. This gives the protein CASRPAGGYNEQFF.

For the CDR3, the DNA is TGTGCCAGCAGCTTAGGAACGGTTGGGCGGGAAGAGACCCAGTACTTC. This sequence encodes CASSLGTVGREETQYF. The gene calls are TRBV11-2 and TRBJ2-5; perhaps TRBD2 as D (5 bases). The CDR3 is 16 residues long. Germline loops: CDR1 SGHAT, CDR2 FQNNGV. The V and J ends lost 1 base and 3 bases respectively, with 15 bases between them.

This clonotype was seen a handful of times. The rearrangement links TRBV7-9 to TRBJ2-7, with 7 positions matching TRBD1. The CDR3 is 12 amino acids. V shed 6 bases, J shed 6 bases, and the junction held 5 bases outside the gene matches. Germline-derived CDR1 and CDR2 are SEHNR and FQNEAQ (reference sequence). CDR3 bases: TGTGCCAGCAGTCTGACAGGGTTCGAGCAGTACTTC. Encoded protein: CASSLTGFEQYF.

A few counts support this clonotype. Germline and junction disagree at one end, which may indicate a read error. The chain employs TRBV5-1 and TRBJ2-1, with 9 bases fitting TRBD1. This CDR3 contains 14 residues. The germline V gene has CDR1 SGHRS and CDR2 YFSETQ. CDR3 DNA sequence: TGCGCCAGCAGCTTACCGGGACAGGGTGGTGAGCAGTGCTTC. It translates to CASSLPGQGGEQCF.

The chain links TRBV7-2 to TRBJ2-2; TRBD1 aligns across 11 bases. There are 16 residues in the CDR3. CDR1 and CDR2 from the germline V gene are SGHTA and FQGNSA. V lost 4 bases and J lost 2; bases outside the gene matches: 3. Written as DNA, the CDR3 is TGTGCCAGCAGCTCTCGGACAGGGGGCAACACCGGGGAGCTGTTTTTT. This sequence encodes CASSSRTGGNTGELFF.

The CDR3 DNA follows: TGCAGTGCTAGAGTGCATTGGGAGGGGTCCTACGAGCAGTACGTC. This codes for CSARVHWEGSYEQYV. J is TRBJ2-7 and V is TRBV20-1; 7 bases are shared with TRBD2. V lost 1 base, J lost 1 base, and 7 bases stayed unmatched. The CDR3 loop spans 15 amino acids. Germline values: CDR1 DFQATT, CDR2 SNEGSKA (reference sequence).

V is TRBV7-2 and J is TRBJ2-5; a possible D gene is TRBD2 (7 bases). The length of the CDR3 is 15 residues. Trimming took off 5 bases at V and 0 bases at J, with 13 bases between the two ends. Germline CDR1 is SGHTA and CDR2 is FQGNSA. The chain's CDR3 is CASSPGGANQETQYF. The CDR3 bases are TGTGCCAGCAGCCCGGGGGGCGCGAACCAAGAGACCCAGTACTTC.